This passage covers 30 T cell receptor beta chains from one sample sequenced in a study of blood T cell repertoires in COVID-19. Measured with immunoSEQ multiplex PCR; TCRdb has only the in-frame clones, and not every one. Of over 200,000 clones listed, 70% to 80% are singletons. Material for sequencing was peripheral blood. All receptors derive from a woman at least 80 years old with acute or convalescent COVID-19.

V gene TRBV6-5 combines with J gene TRBJ1-6, with D possibly TRBD1 on 6 matching bases. Trimming took off 6 bases at V and 8 bases at J, with 11 bases between the two ends. This CDR3 spans 13 amino acids. The V gene's germline CDR1 is MNHEY and CDR2 SVGAGI. The CDR3 coding sequence is TGTGCCAGCAGGACAGGCAGCCATTCACCCCTCCACTTT. Amino acid sequence: CASRTGSHSPLHF.

This clone was detected only a few times. The chain is built from TRBV10-1 and TRBJ2-2; 9 positions match TRBD2. The germline V gene has CDR1 WNHNN and CDR2 SYGVQD (reference sequence). V trimming: 2 bases; J trimming: 5 bases; junction bases outside the gene matches: 6. The CDR3 is made up of 16 amino acids. The DNA of the CDR3 is TGCGCCAGCAGTGAGAACCTAGCGGGAATTACCGGGGAGCTGTTTTTT. Protein: CASSENLAGITGELFF.

This rearrangement joins TRBV2 to TRBJ2-7, with TRBD1 as a possible D gene (5 bases). The V and J ends lost 7 bases and 5 bases respectively, with 9 bases between them. This CDR3 region has 11 residues. Per germline, CDR1 SNHLY and CDR2 FYNNEI. The CDR3 nucleotides read TGTGCCAGCATCAGGGTGAACGAGCAGTACTTC. This codes for CASIRVNEQYF.

The chain uses TRBV5-8 and TRBJ1-2; D is uncertain. Trimming removed 2 bases from V and 6 bases from J, with 11 bases in between. This CDR3 contains 13 residues. Germline V gene lookup returns CDR1 SGHTS and CDR2 YDEGEE. For the CDR3, the DNA is TGTGCCAGCAGCTTCCTACAGAGGGATGGCTACACCTTC. It specifies CASSFLQRDGYTF.

The chain has TRBV19 and TRBJ2-7; no firm D call. The CDR3 loop spans 14 amino acids. Germline V gives CDR1 LNHDA, CDR2 SQIVND (reference sequence). The V end lost 3 bases, the J end lost 4 bases, and 13 bases lay between the germline ends. The chain's CDR3 is CASSIRLPGYEQYF. For the CDR3, the DNA is TGTGCCAGTAGTATTCGACTCCCTGGTTACGAGCAGTACTTC.

In its sample, this clone was seen once. This chain links TRBV28 with TRBJ1-5; perhaps TRBD1 as D (5 bases). This CDR3 comprises 13 residues. V lost 5 bases and J lost 0, with 5 bases in between. Germline V gene sequence: CDR1 MDHEN, CDR2 SYDVKM. CDR3 residues: CASSDSSNQPQHF. Here the CDR3 DNA reads TGTGCCAGCAGTGACAGTAGCAATCAGCCCCAGCATTTT.

CDR3 sequence reads: CASSLWANNEQFF. CDR3 coding DNA: TGTGCCAGCAGTTTGTGGGCCAACAATGAGCAGTTCTTC. J is TRBJ2-1 and V is TRBV12-3 or TRBV12-4; D gene uncertain. This CDR3 region has 13 residues. Trimming cost V 3 bases and J 5 bases, with 8 bases left between them.

The chain recombines TRBV6-5 with TRBJ2-1; possibly TRBD1 for D (6 bases). Germline CDR1 and CDR2: MNHEY and SVGAGI. V was shortened by 5 bases and J by 5 bases, with 16 bases between the two germline ends. The CDR3 length is 15 residues. The CDR3 protein is CASSPSQGPHNEQFF. In nucleotides, the CDR3 is TGTGCCAGCAGTCCATCACAGGGCCCCCACAATGAGCAGTTCTTC.

This clone has more than one count but fewer than ten. This rearrangement joins TRBV5-1 to TRBJ1-2, with TRBD1 matching over 8 bases. Germline values: CDR1 SGHRS, CDR2 YFSETQ. The CDR3 extends over 15 amino acids. V lost 0 bases, J lost 4 bases, and 5 bases stayed unmatched. DNA of the CDR3: TGCGCCAGCAGCTTGGCCCCGGACAGGGTCTATGGCTACACCTTC. Translating it yields CASSLAPDRVYGYTF.

The table lists this clone with a count of one. The chain joins TRBV3-1 (or the pseudogene TRBV3-2) to TRBJ2-3; 9 nucleotides line up with TRBD2. The CDR3 extends over 18 amino acids. In germline, CDR1 is LGHDT, CDR2 YNNKEL (reference sequence). The trim removed 4 bases at V and 11 bases at J, leaving 22 bases unmatched. The CDR3 loop reads CASSRHKAGGAASWGQYF. The CDR3 nucleotides read TGTGCCAGCAGCCGTCATAAGGCGGGAGGGGCGGCCTCCTGGGGGCAGTATTTT.

This clone was counted at least ten times. The rearrangement uses TRBV5-1 and TRBJ2-1; D may be TRBD1 (6 bases). The V end was cut by 8 bases, the J end by 2 bases, with 17 bases between. Looked up from germline, CDR1 is SGHRS and CDR2 is YFSETQ. CDR3 length: 15 residues. The CDR3 DNA reads as TGCGCCAGTAAACCGACAGGTCTCCCCTACAATGAGCAGTTCTTC. Translation: CASKPTGLPYNEQFF.

The V and J genes are TRBV5-1 and TRBJ1-1; TRBD1 is a possible D gene (6 bases). Germline CDR1 and CDR2: SGHRS and YFSETQ. Trimming took off 3 bases at V and 0 bases at J, with 12 bases between the two ends. The CDR3 consists of 15 residues. This chain's CDR3 is CASSWDDRLNTEAFF. CDR3 sequence (DNA): TGCGCCAGCAGCTGGGATGACAGGTTGAACACTGAAGCTTTCTTT. The full variable domain, in which reference TRBV5-1 and TRBJ1-1 provide the parts outside the CDR3, is KAGVTQTPRYLIKTRGQQVTLSCSPISGHRSVSWYQQTPGQGLQFLFEYFSETQRNKGNFPGRFSGRQFSNSRSEMNVSTLELGDSALYLCASSWDDRLNTEAFFGQGTRLTVV.

V gene TRBV5-1 combines with J gene TRBJ1-1; D remains unclear. The CDR3 runs to 15 residues. Germline assignment: CDR1 SGHRS and CDR2 YFSETQ. V was shortened by 1 base and J by 0 bases, with 10 bases between the two germline ends. The CDR3 DNA is TGCGCCAGCAGCTTGAATCCTTCCTTGAACACTGAAGCTTTCTTT. Its translation: CASSLNPSLNTEAFF.

The chain has TRBV7-6 and TRBJ2-1; TRBD1 might be the D (6 bases). The CDR3 extends over 16 amino acids. Trimming stripped 2 bases from V and 3 bases from J, with 14 bases between. Germline loops: CDR1 SGHVS, CDR2 FNYEAQ. The CDR3 is CASSLLDRGVYNEQFF. The DNA of the CDR3 is TGTGCCAGCAGCTTACTGGACAGAGGAGTCTACAATGAGCAGTTCTTC. The full variable domain, its missing parts supplied by reference TRBV7-6 and TRBJ2-1, is GAGVSQSPRYKVTKRGQDVALRCDPISGHVSLYWYRQALGQGPEFLTYFNYEAQQDKSGLPNDRFSAERPEGSISTLTIQRTEQRDSAMYRCASSLLDRGVYNEQFFGPGTRLTVL.

This rearrangement joins TRBV6-8 to TRBJ2-2; 8 nucleotides match TRBD2. Germline CDR1 reads MNHGY; CDR2 reads SAAAGT. There are 15 residues in the CDR3. V dropped 9 bases and J dropped 4; count of bases not matched to a gene: 10. CDR3 sequence reads: CARGGSGRSTGELFF. The CDR3, as DNA: TGTGCCAGGGGGGGAAGCGGGAGATCCACCGGGGAGCTGTTTTTT.

The rearrangement uses TRBV7-2 and TRBJ2-7; 8 nucleotides line up with TRBD2. With V trimmed by 5 bases and J by 6 bases, 9 bases remained unmatched. Looked up from germline, CDR1 is SGHTA and CDR2 is FQGNSA. The CDR3 runs 14 residues. Here the CDR3 DNA reads TGTGCCAGCAGCCCTGGGACTAGAATCGGCGAGCAGTACTTC. Amino acid sequence: CASSPGTRIGEQYF.

CDR3 sequence reads: CASSQDAQGATRNTIYF. DNA of the CDR3: TGTGCCAGCAGCCAAGATGCGCAGGGGGCCACAAGAAACACCATATATTTT. V usage is TRBV14 and J usage is TRBJ1-3; TRBD1 agrees at 8 bases. V dropped 0 bases and J dropped 5; count of bases not matched to a gene: 9. The CDR3 is 17 amino acids. Germline V gives CDR1 SGHDN, CDR2 FVKESK.

This chain uses TRBV5-4 with TRBJ2-3; 11 bases are shared with TRBD2. Trimming cost V 1 base and J 3 bases; bases outside gene matches: 4. Per the germline V gene, CDR1 is SGHNT and CDR2 is YYREEE (reference sequence). The CDR3 consists of 16 residues. CDR3 DNA sequence: TGTGCCAGCAGCTTGAGGGTAGCGGGAGGGACAGATACGCAGTATTTT. Amino acids: CASSLRVAGGTDTQYF.

The chain links TRBV3-1 (or the pseudogene TRBV3-2) to TRBJ2-7; 7 bases are a match to TRBD1. Germline CDR1 reads LGHDT; CDR2 reads YNNKEL (reference sequence). Trimming removed 4 bases from V and 5 bases from J; junction bases left unmatched: 8. The CDR3 is made up of 14 amino acids. CDR3 DNA sequence: TGTGCCAGCAGCCGAGTGGGACAGCTCCACGAGCAGTACTTC. The encoded protein is CASSRVGQLHEQYF.

DNA of the CDR3: TGTGCCAGTAGTATCAACAGGGGGGGCTACAATGAGCAGTTCTTC. Protein sequence: CASSINRGGYNEQFF. V usage is TRBV19 and J usage is TRBJ2-1, with a tentative D call TRBD1 (8 bases). V lost 3 bases and J lost 3, with 12 bases in between. Germline V lookup: CDR1 LNHDA, CDR2 SQIVND (reference sequence). This CDR3 has 15 residues.

The chain is built from TRBV4-2 and TRBJ1-2, with TRBD1 identical over 9 bases. This CDR3 has 15 amino acids. V trimming: 1 base; J trimming: 3 bases; junction bases outside the gene matches: 3. CDR1 and CDR2 (germline): LGHNA, YNFKEQ. The CDR3 region is CASSQGGQGDYGYTF. CDR3 nucleotides: TGTGCCAGCAGCCAAGGGGGACAGGGCGACTATGGCTACACCTTC.

V usage is TRBV6-1 and J usage is TRBJ2-5; D is perhaps TRBD2 (5 bases). Germline CDR1 and CDR2: MNHNS and SASEGT. V dropped 8 bases and J dropped 2 bases, with 9 bases sitting between them. The CDR3 loop spans 12 amino acids. The CDR3 spells CASDRGQETQYF. The CDR3 DNA reads as TGTGCCAGCGACCGGGGACAAGAGACCCAGTACTTC.

The genes are TRBV5-4 and TRBJ2-2, with 12 bases fitting TRBD2. The V gene's germline CDR1 is SGHNT and CDR2 YYREEE (reference sequence). This CDR3 is built from 17 residues. With V trimmed by 1 base and J by 7 bases, 8 bases remained unmatched. The CDR3 nucleotides read TGTGCCAGCAGCTTGCCTAGCGGGAGGGCCGAGAGCGGGGAGCTGTTTTTT. It codes for CASSLPSGRAESGELFF.

This clone appeared a single time. The chain carries TRBV5-1 and TRBJ2-2; TRBD2 agrees at 9 bases. This CDR3 region has 15 residues. In germline, CDR1 is SGHRS, CDR2 YFSETQ. The V and J ends lost 7 bases and 5 bases, in that order; junction bases with no gene match: 9. Written as DNA, the CDR3 is TGCGCCAGCGCTTGGAATAGCGGGAGAACCGGGGAGCTGTTTTTT. Its translation: CASAWNSGRTGELFF.

The sample holds a few counts of this clone. The rearrangement joins TRBV2 to TRBJ1-4; 7 bases match TRBD1. The CDR3 spans 15 residues. CDR1 SNHLY and CDR2 FYNNEI come from the germline V gene. V was pared by 6 bases and J by 4 bases, with 8 bases of the junction left unmatched. This CDR3 is CASRVTQGNNEKLFF. The CDR3 DNA sequence: TGTGCCAGCAGGGTTACACAGGGGAATAATGAAAAACTGTTTTTT.

In this sample, this clone turned up a few times. The V and J genes are TRBV3-1 (or the pseudogene TRBV3-2) and TRBJ1-4; D call uncertain. Per germline, CDR1 LGHDT and CDR2 YNNKEL (reference sequence). Trimming removed 4 bases from V and 6 bases from J, with 9 bases in between. The CDR3 sequence is 13 residues long. CDR3 amino acids: CASSLRDDEKLFF. CDR3 in DNA: TGTGCCAGCAGCCTTAGAGATGATGAAAAACTGTTTTTT.

The rearrangement links TRBV27 to TRBJ1-2; a weak D match, TRBD1 (5 bases). V lost 6 bases and J 2 bases, leaving 13 bases between the germline ends. The germline gives CDR1 MNHEY, CDR2 SMNVEV (reference sequence). CDR3 length: 14 amino acids. CDR3 sequence: CASRGRGGNYGYTF. CDR3 in DNA: TGTGCCAGCAGGGGGAGGGGCGGAAACTATGGCTACACCTTC.

The chain is built from TRBV18 and TRBJ1-1; 7 nucleotides match TRBD1. This CDR3 has 15 residues. The junction had 10 bases not matched to a gene; V was cut back by 5 bases and J by 4 bases. Germline V gene sequence: CDR1 KGHSH, CDR2 LQKENI. The CDR3 nucleotides are TGTGCCAGCTCAACCGAGACAGGGATGTCCACTGAAGCTTTCTTT. Amino acids: CASSTETGMSTEAFF.

V usage is TRBV2 and J usage is TRBJ2-5, with 9 bases matching TRBD2. The CDR3 covers 13 residues. The ends lost 8 bases at V and 5 bases at J; junction bases unmatched: 6. Germline V lookup: CDR1 SNHLY, CDR2 FYNNEI. This chain's CDR3 is CASRLAGTETQYF. CDR3 nucleotide sequence: TGTGCCAGCCGGCTAGCGGGGACTGAGACCCAGTACTTC.

V is TRBV9 and J is TRBJ1-2; no clear D. The length of the CDR3 is 13 residues. The germline CDR1 and CDR2 sequences are SGDLS and YYNGEE. The V end lost 4 bases, the J end lost 1 base, and 8 bases lay between the germline ends. The CDR3 bases are TGTGCCAGCAGCTCCCAGGATAACTATGGCTACACCTTC. It yields the protein CASSSQDNYGYTF.